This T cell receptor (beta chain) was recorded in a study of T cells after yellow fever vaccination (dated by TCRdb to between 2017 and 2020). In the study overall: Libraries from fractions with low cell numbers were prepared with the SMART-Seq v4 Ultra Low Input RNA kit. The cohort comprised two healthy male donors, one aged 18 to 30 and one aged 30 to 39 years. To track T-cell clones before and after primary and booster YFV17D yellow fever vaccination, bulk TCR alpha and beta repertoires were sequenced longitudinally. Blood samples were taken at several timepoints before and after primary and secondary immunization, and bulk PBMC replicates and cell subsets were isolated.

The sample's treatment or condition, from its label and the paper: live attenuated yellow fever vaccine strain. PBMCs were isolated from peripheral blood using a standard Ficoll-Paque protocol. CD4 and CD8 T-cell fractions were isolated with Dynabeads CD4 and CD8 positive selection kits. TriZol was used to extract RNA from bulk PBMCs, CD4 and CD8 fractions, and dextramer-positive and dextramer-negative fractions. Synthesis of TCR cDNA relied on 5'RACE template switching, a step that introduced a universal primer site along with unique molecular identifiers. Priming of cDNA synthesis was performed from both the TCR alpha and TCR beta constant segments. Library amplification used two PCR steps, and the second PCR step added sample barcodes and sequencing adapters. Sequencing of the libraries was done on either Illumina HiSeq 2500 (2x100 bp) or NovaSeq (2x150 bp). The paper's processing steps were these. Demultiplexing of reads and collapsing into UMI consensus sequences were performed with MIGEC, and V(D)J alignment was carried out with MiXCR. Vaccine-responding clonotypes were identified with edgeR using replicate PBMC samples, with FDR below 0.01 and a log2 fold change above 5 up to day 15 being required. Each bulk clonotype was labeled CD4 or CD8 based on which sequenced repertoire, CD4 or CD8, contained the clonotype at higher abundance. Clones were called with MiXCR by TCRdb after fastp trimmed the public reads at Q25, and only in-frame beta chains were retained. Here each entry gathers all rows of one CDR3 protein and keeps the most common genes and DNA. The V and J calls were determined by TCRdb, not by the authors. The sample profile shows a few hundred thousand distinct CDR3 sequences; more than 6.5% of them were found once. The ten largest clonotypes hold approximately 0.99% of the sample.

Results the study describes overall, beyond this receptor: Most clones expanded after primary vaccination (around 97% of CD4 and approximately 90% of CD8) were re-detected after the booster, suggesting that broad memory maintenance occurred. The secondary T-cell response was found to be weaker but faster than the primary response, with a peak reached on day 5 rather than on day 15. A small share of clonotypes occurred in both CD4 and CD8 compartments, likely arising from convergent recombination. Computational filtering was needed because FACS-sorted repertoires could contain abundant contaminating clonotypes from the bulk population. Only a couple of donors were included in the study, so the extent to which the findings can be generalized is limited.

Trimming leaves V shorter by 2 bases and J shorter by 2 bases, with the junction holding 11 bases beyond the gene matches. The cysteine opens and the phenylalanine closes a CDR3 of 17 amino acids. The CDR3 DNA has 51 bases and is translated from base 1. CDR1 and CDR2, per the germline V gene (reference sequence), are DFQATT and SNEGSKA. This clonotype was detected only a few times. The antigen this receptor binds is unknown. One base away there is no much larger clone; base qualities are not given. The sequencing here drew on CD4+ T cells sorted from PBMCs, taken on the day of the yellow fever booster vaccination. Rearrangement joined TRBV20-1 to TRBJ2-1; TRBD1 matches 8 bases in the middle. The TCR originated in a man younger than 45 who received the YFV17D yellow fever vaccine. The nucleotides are TGCAGTGCTAGATCCCGGGACAGGTGGACCCCCTACAATGAGCAGTTCTTC. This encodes CSARSRDRWTPYNEQFF.